Listed here are 9 T cell receptor beta chains from one sample, sequenced in a study of T cell clonality in common variable immunodeficiency. Only in-frame clones appear in the TCRdb table, and some are missing; sequencing was by immunoSEQ multiplex PCR. Sampling found some 50,000 clones, none seen once. The sample comprised peripheral blood mononuclear cells. Every receptor here comes from a person between 18 and 70 years old in good health.

This clone was observed many times. Incomplete CDR3 DNA: TGTGCCAGCTCACCCGGGACAGGGGGTAATGGC. It encodes CASSPGTGGNG. The entire CDR3 reads CASSPGTGGNGYTF. The V gene is TRBV18, the J gene TRBJ1-2, with 11 bases matching TRBD1. The read is 3 residues too short to cover the CDR3 end, so that end is filled in from the germline J gene. CDR1 and CDR2 from the germline V gene are KGHSH and LQKENI. The CDR3 is 14 amino acids. V dropped 3 bases and J dropped 6; count of bases not matched to a gene: 3.

This clone has ten or more counts. The CDR3 end lies 3 residues beyond the end of the read and is filled in from the germline J gene. The chain links TRBV18 to TRBJ2-1; TRBD2 aligns across 7 bases. Per the germline V gene, CDR1 is KGHSH and CDR2 is LQKENI. CDR3 length: 19 amino acids. V dropped 6 bases and J dropped 4; count of bases not matched to a gene: 21. Partial CDR3 DNA: TGTGCCAGCTCGGCACCTCTGGGCCAGCCGGGACTACGATACAATGAG. Encoded protein: CASSAPLGQPGLRYNE. The CDR3 as a whole reads CASSAPLGQPGLRYNEQFF.

This clone was seen at least ten times. The read comes to an end 3 residues before the CDR3 does, leaving the germline J gene to fill in the end. The genes are TRBV18 and TRBJ2-7; 7 nucleotides align to TRBD1. Germline V gene lookup returns CDR1 KGHSH and CDR2 LQKENI. The CDR3 runs 14 residues. Losses at the gene ends were 3 bases for V and 6 bases for J; bases not matched to a gene: 8. CDR3 bases read: TGTGCCAGCTCACCGGAATATGGACAGGTCGAG. Translated: CASSPEYGQVE. In full, the CDR3 is CASSPEYGQVEQYF.

This clone was counted many times. The read ends 3 residues shy of where the CDR3 ends; the end is completed using the germline J gene. The chain combines TRBV14 with TRBJ2-6; D perhaps matches TRBD1 (5 bases). The CDR3 is 16 residues long. Germline loops: CDR1 SGHDN, CDR2 FVKESK. Trimming cost V 4 bases and J 0 bases, with 10 bases left between them. The DNA read from the CDR3 is TGTGCCAGCAGCCTTCCAGGGTCCTCTGGGGCCAACGTC. This gives the protein CASSLPGSSGANV. The full-length CDR3 reads as CASSLPGSSGANVLTF.

This clone was counted many times. The read is 3 residues too short to cover the CDR3 end, so that end is filled in from the germline J gene. The chain combines TRBV30 with TRBJ1-1, with D perhaps TRBD1 (6 bases). Looked up from germline, CDR1 is GTSNPN and CDR2 is SVGIG (reference sequence). V was trimmed by 3 bases and J by 3 bases, leaving 11 bases between them. The CDR3 consists of 13 residues. The sequenced CDR3 bases are TGTGCCTGGAGCAGGGGCAGGGACACTGAA. Its translation is CAWSRGRDTE. Given in full, the CDR3 is CAWSRGRDTEAFF. Drawing the rest from reference TRBV30 and TRBJ1-1, the complete variable domain is SQTIHQWPATLVQPVGSPLSLECTVEGTSNPNLYWYRQAAGRGLQLLFYSVGIGQISSEVPQNLSASRPQDRQFILSSKKLLLSDSGFYLCAWSRGRDTEAFFGQGTRLTVV.

Concerning this clone itself: Relative to the germline gene, one junction end is altered; a read error may explain this. Sequencing ends 3 residues short of the CDR3 end; the germline J gene provides the rest. This chain joins TRBV2 and TRBJ1-3; D ambiguous. This CDR3 region has 15 residues. The germline CDR1 and CDR2 sequences are SNHLY and FYNNEI. CDR3 amino acids: CASRPGPGAGNTIYF. The sequenced CDR3 bases are TGTGCCAGCAGGCCAGGCCCCGGAGCGGGAAACACA.

This clone was observed at least ten times. The CDR3 loop is CASSPQPLRSYEQYF. Partial CDR3 DNA: TGTGCCAGCAGCCCACAACCTTTACGCTCCTACGAG. The chain recombines TRBV7-2 with TRBJ2-7, with D unresolved. The read is 3 residues too short to cover the CDR3 end, so that end is filled in from the germline J gene. This CDR3 is built from 15 residues. Per the germline V gene, CDR1 is SGHTA and CDR2 is FQGNSA. V was clipped by 5 bases and J by 0 bases, with 14 bases between them.

This clone was counted many times. The sequenced fragment ends 3 residues before the CDR3 boundary, so the rest is inferred from the germline J gene. This rearrangement joins TRBV10-1 to TRBJ2-3; 11 positions match TRBD2. The germline gives CDR1 WNHNN, CDR2 SYGVQD (reference sequence). The CDR3 consists of 15 residues. With 6 bases clipped from V and 1 base from J, the junction kept 3 bases outside the gene matches. The CDR3 spells CASSETSGGTDTQYF. The covered CDR3 bases are TGCGCCAGCAGCGAGACTAGCGGGGGCACAGATACG.

This clone has more than one count but fewer than ten. The read ends 3 residues early relative to the CDR3; the germline J gene fills the gap. The rearrangement links TRBV18 to TRBJ1-2; tentatively, D is TRBD1 (6 bases). The CDR3 has 14 amino acids. Germline V gene sequence: CDR1 KGHSH, CDR2 LQKENI. CDR3 region: CASSLHRESYDYTF. CDR3 bases read: TGTGCCAGCTCACTGCACAGGGAGTCCTACGAC.